Listed below are T cell receptor beta chains from one sample, sequenced in a study of cytomegalovirus exposure and HLA in healthy donors. Measured with immunoSEQ multiplex PCR; TCRdb has only the in-frame clones, and not every one. This sample has more than 50,000 clones, with roughly 90% found just once. The source material was PBMCs. These receptor sequences come from a young woman in good health and CMV-seronegative. Each CDR3 is given with its conserved first and last residue. The D gene is left open where the match is weak. A row's size may be missing; if present it is once, few, many or a size class.

TGTGCCAGCAGCTTTCCGGGACAGGGAGTTAATGAGCAGTTCTTC,CASSFPGQGVNEQFF,.,TRBV7-8,TRBJ2-1,TRBD1
TGTGCCAGCTCACCAGCAGGGGACTACGAGCAGTACTTC,CASSPAGDYEQYF,.,TRBV18,TRBJ2-7,.
TGTGCCAGCGGAGGGTTGCGCGGGAGGGTGACAGATACGCAGTATTTT,CASGGLRGRVTDTQYF,.,TRBV27,TRBJ2-3,TRBD2
TGTGCCAGCTACAAAACGGGGCGGGAGGGCCATAGCACAGATACGCAGTATTTT,CASYKTGREGHSTDTQYF,.,TRBV2,TRBJ2-3,TRBD2
TGCAGCGTAGCGACCGGGACTAGCTCCTACAATGAGCAGTTCTTC,CSVATGTSSYNEQFF,.,TRBV29-1,TRBJ2-1,TRBD2
TGTGCCAGCAGCCCCACGACTAGCGATATCTACGAGCAGTACTTC,CASSPTTSDIYEQYF,once,TRBV6-5,TRBJ2-7,TRBD2
TGTGCCAGCAGCTTAAGGGTCAGGGGGCTCGACGAGCAGTACTTC,CASSLRVRGLDEQYF,.,TRBV13,TRBJ2-7,TRBD1
TGTGCCAGCAGCTTCAGGGGAAGACCCACCGGGGAGCTGTTTTTT,CASSFRGRPTGELFF,.,TRBV5-6,TRBJ2-2,.
TGTGCCACCAGCAGAGGAGGAGCCAATCAGCCCCAGCATTTT,CATSRGGANQPQHF,once,TRBV15,TRBJ1-5,.
TGTGCCAGTAGTACTAGCGGGAGATTCAACGAGCAGTACTTC,CASSTSGRFNEQYF,.,TRBV19,TRBJ2-7,TRBD2